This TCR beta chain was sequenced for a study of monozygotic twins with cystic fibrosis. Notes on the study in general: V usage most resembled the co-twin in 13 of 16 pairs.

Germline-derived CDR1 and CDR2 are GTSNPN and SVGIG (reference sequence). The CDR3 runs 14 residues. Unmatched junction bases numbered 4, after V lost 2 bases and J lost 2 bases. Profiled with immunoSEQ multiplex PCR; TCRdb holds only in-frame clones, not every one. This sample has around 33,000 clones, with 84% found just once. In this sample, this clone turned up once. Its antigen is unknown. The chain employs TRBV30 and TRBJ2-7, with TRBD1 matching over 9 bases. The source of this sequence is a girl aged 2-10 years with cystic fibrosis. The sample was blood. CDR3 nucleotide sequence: TGTGCCTGGAGTTTCCGACAGGGGGCCTACGAGCAGTACTTC. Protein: CAWSFRQGAYEQYF.